This TCR beta chain was obtained from a study of shared clonotypes between healthy human individuals. Study-level information: The plates for each donor numbered three CD4 naive, three CD4 memory, two CD8 naive and one CD8 memory. General study findings and limits: Compared with clonotypes that all four donors shared, non-shared clonotypes had lower generation probabilities.

About this clone itself: What it binds is not known.

V shed 1 base and J shed 6 bases, with 19 bases lying between them. Germline CDR1 MGHRA, CDR2 YSYEKL. This CDR3 contains 17 residues. Profiled with immunoSEQ multiplex PCR; TCRdb holds only in-frame clones, not every one. This sample carries about 710,000 clones, just under 75% of them seen once, and the ten largest clones take more than 1.5%. The material sequenced was memory CD4+ T cells sorted from blood. Subset noted: CD45RA-negative fraction. The J gene is TRBJ2-1, the V gene TRBV4-1; possibly TRBD2 for D (5 bases). This receptor was taken from a woman under 40 in good health. DNA for the CDR3: TGCGCCAGCAGCCAAGTTTTGAGGGCGAGAGCAGTCAATGAGCAGTTCTTC. It is translated as CASSQVLRARAVNEQFF.